The present T cell receptor beta chain was sequenced within a study of blood T cell repertoires in COVID-19. About the study: There were acute and convalescent COVID-19 samples, and they came from the United States, Italy and Spain. In each case, the material was cDNA or gDNA derived from T cells, B-cell-depleted T cells, or PBMCs.

In the authors' workflow: Quantification of nucleated cells was approximated via reference gene primer amplification. Assay: immunoSEQ multiplex PCR; the TCRdb copy retains only in-frame clones and omits some. V and J calls and clone size come straight from that table; D and trimming were deduced from the DNA. There are 210,000 or so clones in the sample; approximately 78% occur only once, and around 2.8% lies in the top ten. The CDR3 has 15 residues. V lost 4 bases to trimming and J lost 3 bases; unmatched junction nucleotides: 7. Germline CDR1 is MDHEN and CDR2 is SYDVKM. This TCR came from a woman over 75 with active or convalescent COVID-19. This chain links TRBV28 with TRBJ1-1; 8 positions match TRBD1. Sequencing input: peripheral blood. CDR3 region: CASSSWTGLDTEAFF. CDR3 coding DNA: TGTGCCAGCAGTTCCTGGACAGGGTTGGACACTGAAGCTTTCTTT.